These 15 T cell receptor beta chains were all obtained from the same sample, sequenced in a study of cytomegalovirus exposure and HLA in healthy donors. PCR used 60 Vbeta primers and 13 Jbeta primers. Libraries were prepared by immunoSEQ multiplex PCR; TCRdb keeps only in-frame clonotypes and omits some of them. The table includes more than 150,000 clones, around 80% detected once. Sequenced input: PBMCs. The receptors derive from a man aged 35 to 55 in good health and CMV-seronegative.

V usage is TRBV5-1 and J usage is TRBJ2-7, with 10 bases fitting TRBD1. The CDR3 runs to 16 residues. The V gene's germline CDR1 is SGHRS and CDR2 YFSETQ. V was pared by 2 bases and J by 2 bases, with 7 bases of the junction left unmatched. The CDR3 coding sequence is TGCGCCAGCAGCTTAGGGACAGGGGAGGGCCCCTACGAGCAGTACTTC. As protein: CASSLGTGEGPYEQYF.

This chain joins TRBV9 and TRBJ2-1, with 8 bases aligning to TRBD2. The CDR3 is 18 amino acids. The V gene's germline CDR1 is SGDLS and CDR2 YYNGEE. The V and J ends lost 4 bases and 0 bases, in that order; junction bases with no gene match: 12. The CDR3 is CASSSGASGSSSYNEQFF. CDR3 DNA sequence: TGTGCCAGCAGCTCTGGGGCTAGCGGGTCCAGCTCCTACAATGAGCAGTTCTTC.

V is TRBV6-1 and J is TRBJ2-3; the match to TRBD2 covers 11 bases. V lost 7 bases and J lost 13; bases outside the gene matches: 10. Germline CDR1 is MNHNS and CDR2 is SASEGT. This CDR3 spans 13 amino acids. The CDR3 reads CASTPSGGPTKYF. DNA of the CDR3: TGTGCCAGCACTCCTAGCGGGGGGCCGACAAAGTATTTT.

V gene TRBV30 combines with J gene TRBJ2-7, with 11 positions matching TRBD2. After removal of 6 bases from V and 7 bases from J, the junction contained 14 bases not matched to a gene. CDR3 length: 15 residues. The V gene's germline CDR1 is GTSNPN and CDR2 SVGIG (reference sequence). CDR3 region: CACLTSGGPRKEQYF. The CDR3 nucleotides read TGTGCCTGTCTAACTAGCGGGGGCCCGAGGAAGGAGCAGTACTTC.

This clone was seen a single time. The chain recombines TRBV7-9 with TRBJ1-2; TRBD1 is a possible D gene (5 bases). CDR1 and CDR2 from the germline V gene are SEHNR and FQNEAQ (reference sequence). The CDR3 has 16 amino acids. Trimming pared 5 bases from V and 1 base from J, leaving 17 bases between. The DNA for the CDR3 is TGTGCCAGCAGCCGACCTATCCAGGGTAATAACTATGGCTACACCTTC. This gives the protein CASSRPIQGNNYGYTF.

This CDR3 is CASSLGPRRNNEQFF. The CDR3 nucleotides are TGTGCCAGCAGCTTAGGGCCCCGACGAAACAATGAGCAGTTCTTC. The rearrangement joins TRBV7-3 to TRBJ2-1; D is undetermined. Germline-derived CDR1 and CDR2 are SGHTA and FQGTGA. This CDR3 spans 15 amino acids. Trimming left V 2 bases short and J 5 bases short, with 13 bases between.

V usage is TRBV4-3 and J usage is TRBJ2-1; 12 bases are a match to TRBD1. V shed 1 base and J 4 bases; nucleotides not matched to a gene: 8. The CDR3 runs to 18 residues. Germline V gives CDR1 LGHNA, CDR2 YSLEER. The CDR3 DNA reads as TGCGCCAGCAGCCAAGTGCCACCGGGACAGGGGGCTTACAATGAGCAGTTCTTC. Its translation is CASSQVPPGQGAYNEQFF.

The chain employs TRBV5-6 and TRBJ2-1; possibly TRBD2 for D (5 bases). Deletions cut 3 bases from V and 4 bases from J, with 8 bases between. Per germline, CDR1 SGHDT and CDR2 YYEEEE. This CDR3 has 13 amino acids. The CDR3 region is CASSSREYNEQFF. CDR3 nucleotide sequence: TGTGCCAGCAGCTCTCGGGAATACAATGAGCAGTTCTTC.

This chain connects TRBV6-4 to TRBJ1-2, with 7 positions matching TRBD1. Germline loops: CDR1 MRHNA, CDR2 SNTAGT. This CDR3 spans 17 amino acids. V shed 6 bases, J shed 2 bases, and the junction held 15 bases outside the gene matches. The CDR3 DNA follows: TGTGCCAGCAGGTTAACCGGGACAGCAGATTTAAACTATGGCTACACCTTC. Its translation is CASRLTGTADLNYGYTF.

This chain uses TRBV5-1 with TRBJ2-1; no clear D. With 4 bases removed from V and 1 base from J, the gap between germline ends came to 15 bases. The CDR3 length is 16 residues. CDR1 SGHRS and CDR2 YFSETQ come from the germline V gene. CDR3 bases: TGCGCCAGCAGCCTGGGTGGCGGCAAATCCTACAATGAGCAGTTCTTC. Its translation: CASSLGGGKSYNEQFF.

The DNA of the CDR3 is TGTGCCAGCAGTGATGGTCAGGGGAGCTTCTCGAACACCGGGGAGCTGTTTTTT. Amino acids: CASSDGQGSFSNTGELFF. The chain has TRBV6-1 and TRBJ2-2; D possibly corresponds to TRBD1 (6 bases). The CDR3 is 18 amino acids. Germline lookup yields CDR1 MNHNS and CDR2 SASEGT. V lost 3 bases and J 0 bases, leaving 17 bases between the germline ends.

The chain is built from TRBV7-6 and TRBJ1-2; 7 nucleotides agree with TRBD1. J lost 2 bases, V lost 1 base, and 7 bases had no gene match. The CDR3 spans 16 residues. CDR1 and CDR2 (germline): SGHVS, FNYEAQ. The CDR3 nucleotides read TGTGCCAGCAGCTTAGGCAGGGGGGACTCCAACTATGGCTACACCTTC. It encodes CASSLGRGDSNYGYTF.

This clone has just one count. This chain uses TRBV6-1 with TRBJ2-1; tentatively, D is TRBD1 (5 bases). The germline gives CDR1 MNHNS, CDR2 SASEGT. The CDR3 is 15 residues long. Trimming took 1 base from V and 5 from J, leaving 12 bases between them. CDR3 region: CASSEVGQGHNEQFF. The CDR3 coding sequence is TGTGCCAGCAGTGAAGTAGGGCAGGGTCACAATGAGCAGTTCTTC.

The rearrangement joins TRBV6-5 to TRBJ1-1; the D gene is possibly TRBD1 (5 bases). Trimming stripped 2 bases from V and 3 bases from J, with 10 bases between. The germline CDR1 and CDR2 sequences are MNHEY and SVGAGI. The CDR3 covers 14 residues. In DNA, the CDR3 is TGTGCCAGCAGTTACGCAGGGATGGACACTGAAGCTTTCTTT. As protein: CASSYAGMDTEAFF.

Only a few counts were recorded for this clone. V is TRBV5-6 and J is TRBJ1-2; 10 bases match TRBD1. This CDR3 region has 15 residues. V trimming: 4 bases; J trimming: 7 bases; junction bases outside the gene matches: 10. The germline V gene has CDR1 SGHDT and CDR2 YYEEEE. The CDR3 coding sequence is TGTGCCAGCAGCGGGGACAGGGGATTGGAGTTTGGCTACACCTTC. This translates into CASSGDRGLEFGYTF.